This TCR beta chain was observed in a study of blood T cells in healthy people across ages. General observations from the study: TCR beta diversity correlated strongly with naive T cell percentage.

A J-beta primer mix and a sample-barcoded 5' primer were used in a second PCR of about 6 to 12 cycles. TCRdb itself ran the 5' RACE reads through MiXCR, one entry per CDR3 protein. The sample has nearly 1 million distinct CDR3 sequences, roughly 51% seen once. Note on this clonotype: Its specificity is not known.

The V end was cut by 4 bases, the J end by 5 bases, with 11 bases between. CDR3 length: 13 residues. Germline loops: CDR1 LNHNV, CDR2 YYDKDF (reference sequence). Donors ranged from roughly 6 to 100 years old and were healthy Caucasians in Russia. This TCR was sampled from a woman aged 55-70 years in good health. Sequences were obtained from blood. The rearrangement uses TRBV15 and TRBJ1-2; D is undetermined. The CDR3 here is CATSNGPGYGYTF. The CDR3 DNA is TGTGCCACCAGCAACGGTCCAGGATATGGCTACACCTTC.